The 6 T cell receptor beta chains in this list originate from one sample, sequenced in a study of T cell repertoires in cytomegalovirus infection. Antigen specificity for these receptors is unknown. TCRdb ran MiXCR on the reads and lists one entry per CDR3 protein. Found here are some 700,000 distinct CDR3 sequences, about 30% of them singletons; the top ten hold around a sixth. Here the sequenced sample was cultured PBMCs, taken from culture after CMV antigen stimulation. The source of these receptors is a human donor in good health (CMV status not recorded). Some clones in this sample may be carry-over from other donors' samples.

The V gene is TRBV28, the J gene TRBJ1-2, with D perhaps matching TRBD1 (6 bases). Germline V CDR1 and CDR2: MDHEN, SYDVKM. The V end lost 8 bases, the J end lost 2 bases, and 15 bases lay between the germline ends. The CDR3 runs 14 residues. CDR3 loop: CASCLSGENYGYTF. CDR3 in DNA: TGTGCCAGCTGCCTCTCAGGGGAGAACTATGGCTACACCTTC.

The gene calls are TRBV6-6 and TRBJ2-3; 9 bases line up with TRBD1. V lost 5 bases and J lost 0; bases outside the gene matches: 6. This CDR3 is 16 amino acids long. Germline CDR1 is MNHNY and CDR2 is SVGAGI (reference sequence). The CDR3 bases are TGTGCCAGCAGTGACCGGGACAGGGAAAGCACAGATACGCAGTATTTT. As protein: CASSDRDRESTDTQYF.

This chain connects TRBV12-3 or TRBV12-4 to TRBJ1-1; possible D gene TRBD1, 6 bases. V shed 5 bases and J shed 4 bases, with 14 bases lying between them. CDR3 length equals 14 residues. The CDR3 nucleotides read TGTGCCAGCAGTCCCAGGGGCCCGGGCACTGAAGCTTTCTTT. Protein product: CASSPRGPGTEAFF.

This clonotype was seen only a few times. The chain joins TRBV11-2 to TRBJ2-5; 12 nucleotides match TRBD2. The CDR3 sequence is 16 residues long. With 5 bases clipped from V and 0 bases from J, the junction kept 4 bases outside the gene matches. CDR1 and CDR2 (germline): SGHAT, FQNNGV. The CDR3 is CASSARLAGDQETQYF. The CDR3 DNA follows: TGTGCCAGCAGCGCAAGACTAGCGGGGGACCAAGAGACCCAGTACTTC.

This chain connects TRBV2 to TRBJ1-5; D not certain. Trimming left V 4 bases short and J 1 base short, with 11 bases between. The CDR3 sequence is 15 residues long. Germline V lookup: CDR1 SNHLY, CDR2 FYNNEI. CDR3 loop: CASSVAGQSNQPQHF. Written as DNA, the CDR3 is TGTGCCAGCAGTGTGGCCGGTCAAAGCAATCAGCCCCAGCATTTT.

This clonotype was counted a few times. The chain has TRBV7-2 and TRBJ2-3, with a possible D match to TRBD2 (7 bases). The CDR3 loop spans 13 amino acids. V dropped 7 bases and J dropped 8 bases, with 16 bases sitting between them. Germline CDR1 is SGHTA and CDR2 is FQGNSA. The CDR3 nucleotides are TGTGCCAGCACCCCAAGGGGGAGGGCTACGCAGTATTTT. It translates to CASTPRGRATQYF.